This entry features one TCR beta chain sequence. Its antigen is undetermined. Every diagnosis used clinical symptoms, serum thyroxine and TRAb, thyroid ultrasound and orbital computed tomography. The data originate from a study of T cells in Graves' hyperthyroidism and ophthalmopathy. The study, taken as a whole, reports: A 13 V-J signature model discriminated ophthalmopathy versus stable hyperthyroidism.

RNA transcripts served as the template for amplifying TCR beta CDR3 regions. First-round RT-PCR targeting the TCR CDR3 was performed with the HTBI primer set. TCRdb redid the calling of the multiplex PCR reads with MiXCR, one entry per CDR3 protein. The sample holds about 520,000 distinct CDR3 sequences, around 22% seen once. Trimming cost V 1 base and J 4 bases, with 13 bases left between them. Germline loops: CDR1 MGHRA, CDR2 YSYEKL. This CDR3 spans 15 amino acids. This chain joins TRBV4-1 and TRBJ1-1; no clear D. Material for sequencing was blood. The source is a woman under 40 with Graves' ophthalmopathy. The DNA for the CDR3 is TGCGCCAGCAGCCAAGGACCCGGGGTCGTCACTGAAGCTTTCTTT. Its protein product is CASSQGPGVVTEAFF.